Listed below are T cell receptor beta chains from one sample, sequenced in a study of shared clonotypes between healthy human individuals. This table comes from immunoSEQ multiplex PCR, and its TCRdb copy is limited to in-frame clones, with some not included. The sample contains over a million clones, about 77% of which appear only once. Sequencing was carried out using memory CD4+ T cells sorted from blood. The source is a man between 18 and 29 years old in good health. The CDR3 runs from the conserved cysteine through the conserved F or W. The order of the fields is D gene, clone size, V gene, J gene, CDR3 protein, CDR3 DNA. D genes are given only for firm matches. Only some rows state a clone size, as once, few, many or a class for expanded clones.

D: -; size: many; V: TRBV6-1; J: TRBJ1-2; CDR3: CASSAGGLNYGYTF; DNA: TGTGCCAGCAGTGCCGGGGGGCTCAACTATGGCTACACCTTC
D: -; size: -; V: TRBV6-5; J: TRBJ1-1; CDR3: CASSYRQMNTEAFF; DNA: TGTGCCAGCAGTTATCGGCAGATGAACACTGAAGCTTTCTTT
D: TRBD1; size: -; V: TRBV18; J: TRBJ1-3; CDR3: CASSPAGGGNTIYF; DNA: TGTGCCAGCTCACCCGCAGGGGGCGGAAACACCATATATTTT
D: -; size: -; V: TRBV6-7; J: TRBJ1-5; CDR3: CASSWDGGKGQPQHF; DNA: TGTGCCAGCAGTTGGGATGGGGGAAAGGGTCAGCCCCAGCATTTT
D: -; size: -; V: TRBV18; J: TRBJ2-7; CDR3: CASSPRGYEQYF; DNA: TGTGCCAGCTCCCCCAGGGGATACGAGCAGTACTTC
D: -; size: -; V: TRBV5-4; J: TRBJ1-1; CDR3: CASSLRELGQNTEAFF; DNA: TGTGCCAGCAGCCTGCGGGAGTTGGGGCAGAACACTGAAGCTTTCTTT
D: TRBD2; size: -; V: TRBV18; J: TRBJ2-7; CDR3: CASSSLLAGKYEQYF; DNA: TGTGCCAGCTCATCGTTATTAGCGGGGAAGTACGAGCAGTACTTC
D: TRBD1; size: -; V: TRBV15; J: TRBJ1-2; CDR3: CATSRRAGTGSNYGYTF; DNA: TGTGCCACCAGCAGACGCGCCGGGACAGGGAGCAACTATGGCTACACCTTC
D: -; size: -; V: TRBV2; J: TRBJ1-2; CDR3: CASSMVLYGYTF; DNA: TGTGCCAGCAGTATGGTCCTCTATGGCTACACCTTC
D: -; size: -; V: TRBV6-6; J: TRBJ1-5; CDR3: CASSYPVGGPGQPQHF; DNA: TGTGCCAGCAGTTACCCCGTGGGGGGCCCGGGTCAGCCCCAGCATTTT
D: TRBD1; size: once; V: TRBV28; J: TRBJ2-7; CDR3: CASSSTTPGTGVLVYEQYF; DNA: TGTGCCAGCAGTTCCACAACTCCCGGGACAGGGGTCTTGGTCTACGAGCAGTACTTC
D: -; size: few; V: TRBV11-2; J: TRBJ1-3; CDR3: CASSLAGSGNTIYF; DNA: TGTGCCAGCAGCTTAGCTGGGTCCGGAAACACCATATATTTT
D: -; size: -; V: TRBV6-1; J: TRBJ1-5; CDR3: CASSDGGGYNLRPQHF; DNA: TGTGCCAGCAGTGACGGTGGGGGGTACAACCTTCGGCCCCAGCATTTT
D: TRBD2; size: -; V: TRBV11-3; J: TRBJ2-3; CDR3: CASSQTTSGQLGFTDTQYF; DNA: TGTGCCAGCAGCCAAACGACTAGCGGCCAACTAGGATTCACAGATACGCAGTATTTT
D: -; size: once; V: TRBV2; J: TRBJ2-1; CDR3: CASSLEISDEQFF; DNA: TGTGCCAGCAGCCTAGAAATCTCAGATGAGCAGTTCTTC
D: TRBD1; size: -; V: TRBV18; J: TRBJ1-1; CDR3: CASSLSLRQGDNTEAFF; DNA: TGTGCCAGCTCACTGTCTTTGAGACAGGGAGACAACACTGAAGCTTTCTTT
D: -; size: -; V: TRBV6-6; J: TRBJ2-3; CDR3: CASRSALGGTDTQYF; DNA: TGTGCCAGCAGATCAGCCCTTGGGGGCACAGATACGCAGTATTTT
D: TRBD1; size: once; V: TRBV5-1; J: TRBJ2-5; CDR3: CASSLEGQGEGQETQYF; DNA: TGCGCCAGCAGCTTGGAGGGACAGGGCGAGGGGCAAGAGACCCAGTACTTC
D: -; size: -; V: TRBV6-5; J: TRBJ2-1; CDR3: CASSYWQHNEQFF; DNA: TGTGCCAGCAGTTACTGGCAGCACAATGAGCAGTTCTTC
D: -; size: -; V: TRBV10-3; J: TRBJ1-2; CDR3: CAISESVRRDGYTF; DNA: TGTGCCATCAGTGAGTCAGTGAGGAGGGATGGCTACACCTTC
D: TRBD1; size: few; V: TRBV6-1; J: TRBJ1-6; CDR3: CASSGTGSYNSPLHF; DNA: TGTGCCAGCAGTGGGACAGGGTCCTATAATTCACCCCTCCACTTT
D: TRBD1; size: -; V: TRBV12-5; J: TRBJ1-1; CDR3: CASGLVLWTGGMNTEAFF; DNA: TGTGCTAGTGGTTTGGTACTTTGGACAGGGGGAATGAACACTGAAGCTTTCTTT
D: -; size: -; V: TRBV2; J: TRBJ1-1; CDR3: CASTTGNTEAFF; DNA: TGTGCCAGCACTACAGGGAACACTGAAGCTTTCTTT
D: -; size: -; V: TRBV30; J: TRBJ2-6; CDR3: CAWRWTSGANVLTF; DNA: TGTGCCTGGAGGTGGACATCTGGGGCCAACGTCCTGACTTTC
D: -; size: once; V: TRBV7-9; J: TRBJ2-5; CDR3: CASSASGRERSGETQYF; DNA: TGTGCCAGCAGCGCGTCGGGACGGGAGAGGTCGGGAGAGACCCAGTACTTC
D: -; size: few; V: TRBV19; J: TRBJ1-1; CDR3: CASSNRQPEAFF; DNA: TGTGCCAGTAGTAACAGGCAGCCTGAAGCTTTCTTT
D: -; size: -; V: TRBV6-5; J: TRBJ2-1; CDR3: CASSYDGFDNEQFF; DNA: TGTGCCAGCAGTTATGATGGCTTTGACAATGAGCAGTTCTTC
D: -; size: -; V: TRBV5-4; J: TRBJ2-1; CDR3: CASSWAQRAEQFF; DNA: TGTGCCAGCAGCTGGGCCCAGCGGGCGGAGCAGTTCTTC